This is a list of T cell receptor beta chains from one sample in a study of blood T cell repertoires in COVID-19. TCRdb keeps only in-frame clones here, not all; method: immunoSEQ multiplex PCR. The top ten hold about 2.6% of the sample, which has 250,000 or so clones, approximately 86% seen once. Sequencing was done on a sample of PBMCs or T cells enriched from blood (not recorded which). The receptors were gathered from a woman between 18 and 29 years old who had recovered from COVID-19. Both conserved end residues are part of each CDR3. Each record gives: J gene, clone size, D gene, V gene, CDR3 protein, CDR3 DNA. D genes are given only for firm matches. Size is stated for part of the rows, as once, few or many counts, or as a class when the clone is expanded.

TRBJ2-2 | - | - | TRBV9 | CASSFSWANTGELFF | TGTGCCAGCAGCTTCTCATGGGCAAACACCGGGGAGCTGTTTTTT
TRBJ1-3 | once | - | TRBV24-1 | CATSSRVAGNTIYF | TGTGCCACCAGTTCCAGGGTTGCTGGAAACACCATATATTTT
TRBJ2-5 | - | TRBD1 | TRBV6-2/TRBV6-3 | CASSPRTGWEETQYF | TGTGCCAGCAGCCCAAGGACAGGGTGGGAAGAGACCCAGTACTTC
TRBJ2-7 | once | TRBD1 | TRBV6-2/TRBV6-3 | CASSLRTGDYEQYF | TGTGCCAGCAGTTTGAGGACAGGGGACTACGAGCAGTACTTC
TRBJ2-1 | - | TRBD2 | TRBV2 | CASSESGGRLYNEQFF | TGTGCCAGCAGTGAATCCGGGGGGAGGTTGTACAATGAGCAGTTCTTC
TRBJ2-2 | - | - | TRBV4-1 | CASSQGPRGRNTGELFF | TGCGCCAGCAGCCAAGGCCCCCGCGGGCGTAACACCGGGGAGCTGTTTTTT
TRBJ1-5 | few | - | TRBV7-9 | CASSPEDTVIMPQHF | TGTGCCAGCAGCCCGGAAGACACGGTAATCATGCCCCAGCATTTT
TRBJ2-2 | - | TRBD2 | TRBV7-9 | CASSLAGGGTGELFF | TGTGCCAGCAGCTTGGCGGGGGGAGGCACCGGGGAGCTGTTTTTT
TRBJ1-1 | - | TRBD1 | TRBV10-3 | CATAVLGQAGTEAFF | TGTGCCACCGCCGTTTTAGGACAGGCGGGCACTGAAGCTTTCTTT
TRBJ1-1 | - | TRBD1 | TRBV7-6 | CASSLGPPGQVKNTEAFF | TGTGCCAGCAGCTTAGGTCCCCCGGGACAGGTGAAGAACACTGAAGCTTTCTTT
TRBJ2-2 | - | - | TRBV2 | CASSELQGNTGELFF | TGTGCCAGCAGTGAACTACAGGGTAACACCGGGGAGCTGTTTTTT
TRBJ1-1 | - | - | TRBV4-3 | CASSQDLGRGGTEAFF | TGCGCCAGCAGCCAAGATTTAGGAAGGGGGGGTACTGAAGCTTTCTTT
TRBJ2-7 | - | - | TRBV6-5 | CASSTGIPSYEQYF | TGTGCCAGCAGTACCGGGATACCCTCCTACGAGCAGTACTTC
TRBJ2-5 | - | - | TRBV30 | CAWGGGGAETQYF | TGTGCCTGGGGTGGAGGGGGGGCCGAGACCCAGTACTTC
TRBJ2-3 | - | TRBD2 | TRBV7-8 | CASSSGLGDTDTQYF | TGTGCCAGCAGTTCCGGACTAGGAGACACAGATACGCAGTATTTT
TRBJ1-1 | few | TRBD1 | TRBV3-1/TRBV3-2 | CASSPTGETEAFF | TGTGCCAGCAGCCCTACAGGGGAGACTGAAGCTTTCTTT
TRBJ1-2 | - | TRBD1 | TRBV2 | CASSAGQMIYGYTF | TGTGCCAGCAGTGCGGGACAGATGATCTATGGCTACACCTTC
TRBJ2-1 | - | TRBD2 | TRBV3-1/TRBV3-2 | CASSHPGLAGGPFVQFF | TGTGCCAGCAGCCACCCTGGACTAGCGGGAGGGCCTTTTGTTCAGTTCTTC
TRBJ1-2 | once | - | TRBV29-1 | CSVSALLSGSDYGYTF | TGCAGCGTTTCGGCTCTGTTGTCAGGCAGTGACTATGGCTACACCTTC
TRBJ2-1 | - | - | TRBV27 | CASSLPLADYNEQFF | TGTGCCAGCAGTCTCCCTTTAGCGGATTACAATGAGCAGTTCTTC
TRBJ2-6 | - | - | TRBV10-3 | CAISWQAGANVLTF | TGTGCCATCAGTTGGCAGGCTGGGGCCAACGTCCTGACTTTC
TRBJ1-5 | - | TRBD1 | TRBV15 | CATSRDLDRHNQPQHF | TGTGCCACCAGCAGAGATCTGGACAGGCACAATCAGCCCCAGCATTTT
TRBJ1-1 | few | - | TRBV5-5 | CASSLAHPGTEAFF | TGTGCCAGCAGCTTGGCGCATCCAGGCACTGAAGCTTTCTTT
TRBJ1-2 | - | TRBD1 | TRBV4-3 | CASSRGQGPTTITNYGYTF | TGCGCCAGCAGCCGGGGACAGGGACCTACTACGATAACTAACTATGGCTACACCTTC
TRBJ1-4 | - | TRBD1 | TRBV4-1 | CASSQPGQGGEKLFF | TGCGCCAGCAGCCAGCCGGGACAGGGAGGCGAAAAACTGTTTTTT
TRBJ1-5 | - | TRBD1 | TRBV4-3 | CASSQEAGQGALGQPQHF | TGCGCCAGCAGCCAAGAAGCAGGGCAGGGGGCGCTGGGTCAGCCCCAGCATTTT
TRBJ2-7 | - | TRBD1 | TRBV11-2 | CASSSSGTVGYEQYF | TGTGCCAGCAGCTCATCTGGGACAGTGGGCTACGAGCAGTACTTC
TRBJ2-2 | - | TRBD2 | TRBV5-1 | CASSLGTSGKTGELFF | TGCGCCAGCAGCCTAGGGACTAGCGGGAAGACCGGGGAGCTGTTTTTT
TRBJ2-7 | - | - | TRBV7-2 | CASNNGGGPYEQYF | TGTGCCAGCAACAATGGGGGGGGCCCCTACGAGCAGTACTTC